This T cell receptor (beta chain) stems from a study of regulatory T cells in long-lasting Graves disease. The time point is: persistent/refractory GD, antithyroid drugs over 5 years with positive TRAb. Generation of the TCR library employed RNA extracted from PBMCs. The CDR3 consists of 19 residues. V lost 7 bases, J lost 2 bases, and 32 bases lay in between. The germline CDR1 and CDR2 sequences are GTSNPN and SVGIG (reference sequence). Sequencing libraries for TCR beta were prepared with iRepertoire HTBI primers and Arm-PCR of CDR3 regions. Each CDR3 protein gets one entry after TCRdb re-called the multiplex PCR reads with MiXCR. The sample contains some 370,000 distinct CDR3 sequences, around 20% of which appear only once.

V usage is TRBV30 and J usage is TRBJ1-2; D not resolved. Source: peripheral blood mononuclear cells (PBMCs), taken when the disease was refractory, from a patient treated with antithyroid drugs. This TCR was sampled from a female donor with Graves disease. CDR3 sequence (DNA): TGTGCCTCCTGGACGGACGGCGGAGTCTTTTTTCGCCTCAACTATGGCTACACCTTC. It is translated as CASWTDGGVFFRLNYGYTF.